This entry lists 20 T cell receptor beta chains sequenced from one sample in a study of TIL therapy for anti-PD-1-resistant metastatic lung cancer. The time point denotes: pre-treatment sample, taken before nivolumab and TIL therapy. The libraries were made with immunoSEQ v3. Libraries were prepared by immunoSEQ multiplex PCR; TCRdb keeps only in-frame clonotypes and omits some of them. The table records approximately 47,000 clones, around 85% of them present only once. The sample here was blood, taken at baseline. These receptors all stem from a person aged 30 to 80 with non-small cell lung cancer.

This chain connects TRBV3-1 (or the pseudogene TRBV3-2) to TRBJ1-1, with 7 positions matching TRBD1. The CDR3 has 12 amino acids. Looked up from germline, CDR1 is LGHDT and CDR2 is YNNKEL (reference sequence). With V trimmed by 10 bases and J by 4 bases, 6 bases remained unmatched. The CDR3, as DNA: TGTGCCACCTCCCCAGGGGGCACTGAAGCTTTCTTT. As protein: CATSPGGTEAFF.

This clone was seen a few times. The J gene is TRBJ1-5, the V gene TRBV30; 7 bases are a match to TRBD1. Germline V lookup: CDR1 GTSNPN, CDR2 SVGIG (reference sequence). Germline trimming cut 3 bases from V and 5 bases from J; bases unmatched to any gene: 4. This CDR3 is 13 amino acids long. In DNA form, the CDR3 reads TGTGCCTGGAGCTCGGGGACAGATCAGCCCCAGCATTTT. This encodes CAWSSGTDQPQHF.

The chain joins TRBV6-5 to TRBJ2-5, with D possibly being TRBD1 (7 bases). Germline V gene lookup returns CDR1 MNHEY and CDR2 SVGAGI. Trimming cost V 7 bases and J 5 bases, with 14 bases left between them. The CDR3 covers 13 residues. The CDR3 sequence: CASTAGGRETQYF. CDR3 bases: TGTGCCAGCACTGCAGGGGGGAGGGAGACCCAGTACTTC.

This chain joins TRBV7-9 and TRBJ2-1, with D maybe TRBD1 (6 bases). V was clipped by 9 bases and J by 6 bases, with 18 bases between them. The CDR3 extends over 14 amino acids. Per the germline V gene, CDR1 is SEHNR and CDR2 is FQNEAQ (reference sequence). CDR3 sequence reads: CASLTGRGANEQFF. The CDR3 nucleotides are TGTGCCAGTCTCACTGGCAGGGGAGCCAATGAGCAGTTCTTC.

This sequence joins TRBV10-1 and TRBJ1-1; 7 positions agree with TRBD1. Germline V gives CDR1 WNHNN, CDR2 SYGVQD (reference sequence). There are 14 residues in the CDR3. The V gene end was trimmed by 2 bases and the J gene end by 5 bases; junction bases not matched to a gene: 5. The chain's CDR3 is CASSENQGDTEAFF. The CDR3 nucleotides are TGCGCCAGCAGTGAGAATCAGGGGGATACTGAAGCTTTCTTT.

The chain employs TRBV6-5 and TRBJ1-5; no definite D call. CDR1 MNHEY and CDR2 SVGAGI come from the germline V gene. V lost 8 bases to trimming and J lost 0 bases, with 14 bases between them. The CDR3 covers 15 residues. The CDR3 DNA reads TGTGCCAGCCGCCAAGGGTGGAATAGCAATCAGCCCCAGCATTTT. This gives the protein CASRQGWNSNQPQHF.

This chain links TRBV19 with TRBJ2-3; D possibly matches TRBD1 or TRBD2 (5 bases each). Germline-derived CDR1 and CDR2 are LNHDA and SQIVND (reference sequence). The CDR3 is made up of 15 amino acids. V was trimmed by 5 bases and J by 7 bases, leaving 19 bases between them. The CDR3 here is CASSSTRTRGNTQYF. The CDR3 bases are TGTGCCAGTAGTTCTACCCGGACGAGGGGAAATACGCAGTATTTT.

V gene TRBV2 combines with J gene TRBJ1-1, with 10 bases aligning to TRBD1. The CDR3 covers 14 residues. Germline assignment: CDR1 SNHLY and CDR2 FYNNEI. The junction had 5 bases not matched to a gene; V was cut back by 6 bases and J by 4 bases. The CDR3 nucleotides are TGTGCCAGCAGGCCGGGACAGGGGAGCACTGAAGCTTTCTTT. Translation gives CASRPGQGSTEAFF.

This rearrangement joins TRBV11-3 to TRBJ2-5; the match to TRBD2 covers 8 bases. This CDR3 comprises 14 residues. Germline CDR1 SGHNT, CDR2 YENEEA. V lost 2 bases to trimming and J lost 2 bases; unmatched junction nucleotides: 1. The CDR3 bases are TGTGCCAGCAGCTTACGGGAGGGGCAAGAGACCCAGTACTTC. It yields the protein CASSLREGQETQYF.

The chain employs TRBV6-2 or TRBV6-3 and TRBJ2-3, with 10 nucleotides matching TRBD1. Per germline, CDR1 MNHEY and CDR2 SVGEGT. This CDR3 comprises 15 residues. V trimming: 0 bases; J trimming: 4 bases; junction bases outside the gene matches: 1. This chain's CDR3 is CASSYSTGGADTQYF. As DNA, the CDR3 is TGTGCCAGCAGTTACTCGACAGGGGGCGCAGATACGCAGTATTTT.

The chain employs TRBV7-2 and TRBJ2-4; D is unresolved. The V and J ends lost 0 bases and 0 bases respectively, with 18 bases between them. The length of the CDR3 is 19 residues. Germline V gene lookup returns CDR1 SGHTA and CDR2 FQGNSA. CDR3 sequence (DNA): TGTGCCAGCAGCTTAGCCCGAGCGTTTGGGCCGGAAGCCAAAAACATTCAGTACTTC. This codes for CASSLARAFGPEAKNIQYF.

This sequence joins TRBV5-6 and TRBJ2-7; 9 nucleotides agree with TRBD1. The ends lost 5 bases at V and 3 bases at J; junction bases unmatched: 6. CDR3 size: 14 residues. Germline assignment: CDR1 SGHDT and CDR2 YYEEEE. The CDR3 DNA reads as TGTGCCAGCAGGGACAGGGGAAGGAGCTACGAGCAGTACTTC. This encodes CASRDRGRSYEQYF. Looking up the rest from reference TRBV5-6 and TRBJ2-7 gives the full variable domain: DAGVTQSPTHLIKTRGQQVTLRCSPKSGHDTVSWYQQALGQGPQFIFQYYEEEERQRGNFPDRFSGHQFPNYSSELNVNALLLGDSALYLCASRDRGRSYEQYFGPGTRLTVT.

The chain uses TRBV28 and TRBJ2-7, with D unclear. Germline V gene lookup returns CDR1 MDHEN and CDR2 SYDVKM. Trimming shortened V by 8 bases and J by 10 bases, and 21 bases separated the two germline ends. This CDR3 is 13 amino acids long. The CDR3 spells CASYPAAGADQYF. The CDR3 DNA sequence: TGTGCCAGCTATCCGGCAGCCGGCGCGGATCAGTACTTC.

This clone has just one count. The CDR3 sequence: CASSTWGETYEQYF. DNA for the CDR3: TGTGCCAGCTCCACCTGGGGGGAGACCTACGAGCAGTACTTC. The J gene is TRBJ2-7, the V gene TRBV3-1 (or the pseudogene TRBV3-2), with D possibly TRBD2 on 6 matching bases. This CDR3 has 14 amino acids. The germline gives CDR1 LGHDT, CDR2 YNNKEL (reference sequence). Trimming took off 8 bases at V and 2 bases at J, with 16 bases between the two ends.

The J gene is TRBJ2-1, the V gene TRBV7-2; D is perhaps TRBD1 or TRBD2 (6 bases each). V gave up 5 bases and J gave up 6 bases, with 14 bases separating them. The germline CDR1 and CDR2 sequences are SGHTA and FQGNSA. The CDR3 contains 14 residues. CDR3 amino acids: CASSPSGARNEQFF. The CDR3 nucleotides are TGTGCCAGCAGCCCCTCGGGGGCCCGCAATGAGCAGTTCTTC.

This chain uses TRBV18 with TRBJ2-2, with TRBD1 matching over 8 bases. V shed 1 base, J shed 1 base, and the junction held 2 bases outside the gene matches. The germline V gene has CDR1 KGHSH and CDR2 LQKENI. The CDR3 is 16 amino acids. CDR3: CASSPRGTGNTGELFF. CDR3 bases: TGTGCCAGCTCACCACGAGGGACAGGGAACACCGGGGAGCTGTTTTTT.

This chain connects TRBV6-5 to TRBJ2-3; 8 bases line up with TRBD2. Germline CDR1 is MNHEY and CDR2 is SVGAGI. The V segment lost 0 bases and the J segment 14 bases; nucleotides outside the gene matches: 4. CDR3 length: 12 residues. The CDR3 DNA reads TGTGCCAGCAGTTACTCCGGGGGGGCGCGGTATTTT. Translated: CASSYSGGARYF.

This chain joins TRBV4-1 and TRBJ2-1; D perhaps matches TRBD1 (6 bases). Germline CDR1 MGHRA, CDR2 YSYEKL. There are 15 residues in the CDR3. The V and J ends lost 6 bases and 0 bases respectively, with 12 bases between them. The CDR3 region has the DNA TGCGCCAGCAGTTGGGGGCTAAGCTCCTACAATGAGCAGTTCTTC. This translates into CASSWGLSSYNEQFF.

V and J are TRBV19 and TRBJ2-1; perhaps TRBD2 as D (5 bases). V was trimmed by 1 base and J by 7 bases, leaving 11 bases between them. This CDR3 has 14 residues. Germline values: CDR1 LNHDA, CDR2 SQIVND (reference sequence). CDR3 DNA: TGTGCCAGTAGTATAGCGGCGGGTCCGAATGAGCAGTTCTTC. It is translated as CASSIAAGPNEQFF.

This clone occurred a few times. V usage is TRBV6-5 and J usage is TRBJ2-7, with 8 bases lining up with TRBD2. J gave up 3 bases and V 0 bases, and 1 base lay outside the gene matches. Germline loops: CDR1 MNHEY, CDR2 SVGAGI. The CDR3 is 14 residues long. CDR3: CASSYSGRGYEQYF. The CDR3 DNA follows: TGTGCCAGCAGTTACTCCGGGAGGGGCTACGAGCAGTACTTC.